These T cell receptor beta chains were read from a single sample in a study of T-cell memory formation after mild COVID-19. TCRdb recomputed calls from the 5' RACE reads with MiXCR, one row per CDR3 protein. The data show roughly 150,000 distinct CDR3 sequences, about 14% seen once. Sequencing input: PBMCs or a T cell subset sorted from them (not recorded which). The receptors shown here come from an adult woman who had mild COVID-19 (a few samples of this study predate the infection). Cell type and time point are not known. Each CDR3 is given with its conserved first and last residue. The order of the fields is clone size, D gene, V gene, CDR3 length, J gene, CDR3 DNA, CDR3 protein. D genes are given only for firm matches. A row's size may be missing; if present it is once, few, many or a size class.

>NA|NA|TRBV7-9|14|TRBJ2-1
TGTGCCAGCAACGAGGTTAGCTCCTACAATGAGCAGTTCTTC
CASNEVSSYNEQFF
>NA|NA|TRBV5-1|17|TRBJ2-6
TGCGCCAGCAGCTTGTCCCCCAGGGGCGGTGGGGCCAACGTCCTGACTTTC
CASSLSPRGGGANVLTF
>few|NA|TRBV2|17|TRBJ2-2
TGTGCCAGCAGAACCGGGACGGCTAGCGTGTCCACCGGGGAGCTGTTTTTT
CASRTGTASVSTGELFF
>few|NA|TRBV6-1|13|TRBJ2-7
TGTGCCAGCAGTAGGGTCACTTCCTACGAGCAGTACTTC
CASSRVTSYEQYF
>few|TRBD2|TRBV5-1|15|TRBJ2-5
TGCGCCAGCAGGATCGTGGCGGGAGGCCAAGAGACCCAGTACTTC
CASRIVAGGQETQYF
>NA|NA|TRBV20-1|14|TRBJ1-2
TGCAGTGCTAGCGCCTCTACAGGGCGGTATGGCTACACCTTC
CSASASTGRYGYTF
>NA|TRBD2|TRBV2|15|TRBJ2-1
TGTGCCAGCAGGTACGGGACTAGCGGAAACAATGAGCAGTTCTTC
CASRYGTSGNNEQFF
>NA|NA|TRBV12-3/TRBV12-4|12|TRBJ2-7
TGTGCCAGCACCCAGGGCACCTACGAGCAGTACTTC
CASTQGTYEQYF
>NA|NA|TRBV6-5|14|TRBJ2-7
TGTGCCAGCAGGGGGACATGGGCGTCCTACGAGCAGTACTTC
CASRGTWASYEQYF
>NA|NA|TRBV5-1|15|TRBJ2-1
TGCGCCAGCAGCTTGTTTGCAGGGGGGAACAATGAGCAGTTCTTC
CASSLFAGGNNEQFF
>few|TRBD1|TRBV7-9|17|TRBJ2-5
TGTGCCAGCAGCTTAGCCTTGTCGGACAGGGATCAAGAGACCCAGTACTTC
CASSLALSDRDQETQYF
>many|NA|TRBV12-3/TRBV12-4|13|TRBJ2-2
TGTGCCAGCAGCCCGGGCGGCGCCGGGGAGCTGTTTTTT
CASSPGGAGELFF
>NA|NA|TRBV12-3/TRBV12-4|15|TRBJ2-7
TGTGCCAGCAGTCCAAACCCGGGACACCACTACGAGCAGTACTTC
CASSPNPGHHYEQYF
>few|NA|TRBV15|11|TRBJ2-5
TGTGCCACCAGCGCCGTGGAGACCCAGTACTTC
CATSAVETQYF
>few|NA|TRBV7-9|15|TRBJ1-2
TGTGCCAGCAGCTTAGCGCAGGGCCGATACTATGGCTACACCTTC
CASSLAQGRYYGYTF
>NA|NA|TRBV27|14|TRBJ2-3
TGTGCCAGCAGTTCGCTCGGAGCTTTGGATACGCAGTATTTT
CASSSLGALDTQYF
>few|NA|TRBV5-5|12|TRBJ2-1
TGTGCCAGCAGCTTGGTGCACAATGAGCAGTTCTTC
CASSLVHNEQFF
>NA|NA|TRBV7-9|12|TRBJ1-1
TGTGCCAGCAAGGGACAGAACACTGAAGCTTTCTTT
CASKGQNTEAFF
>NA|NA|TRBV3-1|14|TRBJ2-3
TGTGCCAGCAGCCAAGCCGAGGAGGCAGATACGCAGTATTTT
CASSQAEEADTQYF
>NA|NA|TRBV4-1|18|TRBJ2-3
TGCGCCAGCAGCCAAGATGCTAGTGGGGGTTCTAGCACAGATACGCAGTATTTT
CASSQDASGGSSTDTQYF
>few|NA|TRBV24-1|15|TRBJ2-2
TGTGCCACCAGTGATTTGCGAGGGGTCACCGGGGAGCTGTTTTTT
CATSDLRGVTGELFF
>NA|NA|TRBV10-3|16|TRBJ1-3
TGTGCCATCAGTGTTGTGGACACAGGCTCTGGAAACACCATATATTTT
CAISVVDTGSGNTIYF
>NA|NA|TRBV9|16|TRBJ2-3
TGTGCCAGCAGCGTAGCTCTGGGAGATCGGGGAGATACGCAGTATTTT
CASSVALGDRGDTQYF
>many|TRBD1|TRBV12-3/TRBV12-4|14|TRBJ2-7
TGTGCCAGTGGAACCGGGACAGGGCTCTACGAGCAGTACTTC
CASGTGTGLYEQYF
>NA|NA|TRBV20-1|14|TRBJ2-1
TGCAGTGCTAGAGACTACAGGGATCTCAATGAGCAGTTCTTC
CSARDYRDLNEQFF
>few|NA|TRBV7-9|11|TRBJ2-3
TGTGCCAGCAGCTTAGCCTCTATTCGGTATTTT
CASSLASIRYF
>NA|NA|TRBV11-2|18|TRBJ2-1
TGTGCCAGCAGCTTACAATTGAAGAGGCTCCCTCTTTACAATGAGCAGTTCTTC
CASSLQLKRLPLYNEQFF
>NA|TRBD2|TRBV6-5|14|TRBJ2-1
TGTGCCAGCAGTTATCTAGCGGGGTACAATGAGCAGTTCTTC
CASSYLAGYNEQFF
>many|NA|TRBV5-1|14|TRBJ2-3
TGCGCCAGCAGCCCATGGGACTTCACAGATACGCAGTATTTT
CASSPWDFTDTQYF
>NA|TRBD1|TRBV7-9|15|TRBJ2-1
TGTGCCAGCAGCACCGGACAGGGGACCAACAATGAGCAGTTCTTC
CASSTGQGTNNEQFF
>NA|NA|TRBV6-1|15|TRBJ2-5
TGTGCCAGCAGTGAAGTGTGGCAGATGCGAGAGACCCAGTACTTC
CASSEVWQMRETQYF
>many|TRBD2|TRBV4-2|15|TRBJ2-5
TGTGCCAGCAGCCCGGCGGGAGCGGGAATGGAGACCCAGTACTTC
CASSPAGAGMETQYF
>many|NA|TRBV5-1|13|TRBJ2-7
TGCGCCAGCAGCTGGAGCTCTCTAATGGAGCAGTACTTC
CASSWSSLMEQYF
>NA|NA|TRBV5-4|14|TRBJ2-1
TGTGCCAGCACCGCCCCTGACAGGACGAGGGAGCAGTTCTTC
CASTAPDRTREQFF
>NA|TRBD2|TRBV9|15|TRBJ2-7
TGTGCCAGCAGCTCCCAAGCGGGACGATTCTACGAGCAGTACTTC
CASSSQAGRFYEQYF
>few|TRBD1|TRBV27|15|TRBJ1-2
TGTGCCAGCAGTCCGTCGACAGGGGGCGTCTATGGCTACACCTTC
CASSPSTGGVYGYTF
>few|NA|TRBV2|12|TRBJ2-1
TGTGCCCTGAGCCGTGAGAACAATGAGCAGTTCTTC
CALSRENNEQFF
>NA|TRBD2|TRBV7-9|19|TRBJ2-2
TGTGCCAGCAGCCGAGCAGGACTAGCGGGAGTTTGGTACACCGGGGAGCTGTTTTTT
CASSRAGLAGVWYTGELFF
>few|NA|TRBV7-7|15|TRBJ2-3
TGTGCCAGCAGCTTATCTATGGCTGCCACAGATACGCAGTATTTT
CASSLSMAATDTQYF
>few|NA|TRBV21-1|15|TRBJ2-5
TGTGCCAGCAATGCAAGTACGCCTCGAGGGGAGACCCAGTACTTC
CASNASTPRGETQYF
>NA|TRBD2|TRBV4-1|15|TRBJ2-1
TGCGCCAGCAGCCAGGGACTAGCGGGAGCCAATGAGCAGTTCTTC
CASSQGLAGANEQFF
>NA|TRBD2|TRBV5-1|16|TRBJ2-3
TGCGCCAGCAGCTTTGAGGTGACGGGGGGGCCAGATACGCAGTATTTT
CASSFEVTGGPDTQYF
>NA|TRBD1|TRBV12-3/TRBV12-4|18|TRBJ1-5
TGTGCCAGCAGTTTTTTTAACAGGGGCCTGTTTAGCAATCAGCCCCAGCATTTT
CASSFFNRGLFSNQPQHF
>NA|TRBD2|TRBV9|15|TRBJ2-1
TGTGCCAGCAGTGGGACTAGCGGGGGGTTGACTGAGCAGTTCTTC
CASSGTSGGLTEQFF
>few|NA|TRBV6-2/TRBV6-3|13|TRBJ2-7
TGTGCCAGCAGTTACATCTCTTCGGCGGAGAAATACTTC
CASSYISSAEKYF
>few|TRBD2|TRBV24-1|17|TRBJ2-1
TGTGCCACCAGTGATCTTCCGACTAGCGGGAGCCACAATGAGCAGTTCTTC
CATSDLPTSGSHNEQFF
>many|NA|TRBV20-1|15|TRBJ2-3
TGCAGTGCTAGCTCGAGGGCAGGGGGCACAGATACGCAGTATTTT
CSASSRAGGTDTQYF
>few|TRBD1|TRBV11-3|16|TRBJ1-1
TGTGCCAGCAGCCCCTCGTTACAGGGGATGAACACTGAAGCTTTCTTT
CASSPSLQGMNTEAFF
>few|NA|TRBV5-1|14|TRBJ2-1
TGCGCCAGCAGCTTGGAGGGAGCCAGCCGTGAGCAGTTCTTC
CASSLEGASREQFF
>few|TRBD2|TRBV29-1|14|TRBJ2-7
TGCAGCGTTGAAGGCCTAGCGGGAGTTGGCGAGCAGTACTTC
CSVEGLAGVGEQYF
>many|NA|TRBV7-2|14|TRBJ2-2
TGTGCCAGCAGCTTAGGGGCAGGGAATCGGGAGCTGTTTTTT
CASSLGAGNRELFF
>NA|NA|TRBV12-3/TRBV12-4|14|TRBJ2-7
TGTGCCAGCAGTTGGGGGACCCCAAATTACGAGCAGTACTTC
CASSWGTPNYEQYF